Listed below are T cell receptor beta chains from one sample, sequenced in a study of T-cell reconstitution after alpha-beta-depleted transplantation in children. One entry per CDR3 protein results from TCRdb running MiXCR on the PCR reads. This table has 450,000 to 600,000 distinct CDR3 sequences, about 31% appearing once. Source: PBMCs from the stem cell graft donor, taken from the stem cell graft. The receptors originated from a human donor who donated a stem cell graft to a child with aplastic anemia. CDR3s include the opening cysteine and the closing phenylalanine or tryptophan. The order of the fields is CDR3 protein, CDR3 DNA, J gene, clone size, V gene, D gene. D genes are given only for firm matches. The size entry is marked missing in some rows and otherwise reads once, few, many or a size class.

CASTTEGTEAFF,TGTGCCAGCACCACCGAGGGAACTGAAGCTTTCTTT,TRBJ1-1,few,TRBV7-9,NA
CASSQGDWDRRNTGELFF,TGTGCCAGCAGCCAAGGAGATTGGGACAGGAGGAACACCGGGGAGCTGTTTTTT,TRBJ2-2,NA,TRBV11-2,TRBD1
CASSYESPSLVGELFF,TGTGCCAGCAGTTATGAGTCCCCATCTCTGGTCGGGGAGCTGTTTTTT,TRBJ2-2,few,TRBV6-2/TRBV6-3,NA
CASSVVPRETQYF,TGTGCCAGCAGCGTAGTTCCTCGAGAGACCCAGTACTTC,TRBJ2-5,NA,TRBV9,NA
CASSLPAGSPLHF,TGTGCCAGCAGTTTACCGGCGGGTTCACCCCTCCACTTT,TRBJ1-6,NA,TRBV12-3/TRBV12-4,NA
CASSAPHGTSSSYNEQFF,TGTGCCAGCAGCGCGCCCCACGGGACTTCCAGCTCCTACAATGAGCAGTTCTTC,TRBJ2-1,few,TRBV9,NA
CASSTRKDSSTDTQYF,TGTGCCAGCAGCACACGAAAGGATTCTAGCACAGATACGCAGTATTTT,TRBJ2-3,NA,TRBV6-2/TRBV6-3,NA
CASRHGVYNEQFF,TGTGCCAGCAGACACGGGGTTTACAATGAGCAGTTCTTC,TRBJ2-1,NA,TRBV12-3/TRBV12-4,NA
CSAGRRAGGEQYF,TGCAGTGCTGGGCGACGGGCAGGCGGAGAGCAGTACTTC,TRBJ2-7,NA,TRBV20-1,NA
CASSLTGKVEQYF,TGTGCCAGCAGCTTGACAGGGAAGGTCGAGCAGTACTTC,TRBJ2-7,NA,TRBV7-9,TRBD1
CSARWLDHHLYEQYF,TGCAGTGCTAGATGGCTGGACCATCATCTCTACGAGCAGTACTTC,TRBJ2-7,few,TRBV20-1,NA
CASSLGQGFRQPQHF,TGTGCCAGCAGTTTGGGACAGGGGTTTCGGCAGCCCCAGCATTTT,TRBJ1-5,many,TRBV28,TRBD1
CSARSSLGPYNEQFF,TGCAGTGCTAGATCCAGTCTAGGACCTTACAATGAGCAGTTCTTC,TRBJ2-1,NA,TRBV20-1,NA
CAIKGRGGGTEAFF,TGTGCCATCAAGGGGAGAGGGGGGGGAACTGAAGCTTTCTTT,TRBJ1-1,NA,TRBV10-3,NA
CASSYTSGRAWGHNEQFF,TGTGCCAGCAGTTATACTAGCGGGAGGGCCTGGGGTCACAATGAGCAGTTCTTC,TRBJ2-1,NA,TRBV6-5,TRBD2
CASSQVTTGVNTEAFF,TGCGCCAGCAGCCAAGTAACGACCGGCGTGAACACTGAAGCTTTCTTT,TRBJ1-1,NA,TRBV5-1,NA